One sample yielded the 6 T cell receptor beta chains listed below, sequenced in a study of Ad26.COV2.S vaccination and SARS-CoV-2 variants. Treatment given: roughly 20 received Ad26.COV2.S at low or high dose, single or two shots; 5 received placebo; per-sample allocation not given. Sampling was performed 63 days after the first vaccine or placebo injection. Profiling relied on immunoSEQ multiplex PCR, and the TCRdb table lists in-frame clones only, not all of them. This sample yields about 500,000 clones, of which about 88% are seen a single time; 1.7% belongs to the top ten. Material: peripheral blood, obtained in a trial of Ad26.COV2.S vaccine versus placebo. Every receptor here comes from a person aged 18 to 65 who received the Ad26.COV2.S COVID-19 vaccine or a placebo.

This chain connects TRBV5-4 to TRBJ1-4, with a weak D call TRBD1 (6 bases). CDR3 size: 15 residues. Germline V gene sequence: CDR1 SGHNT, CDR2 YYREEE (reference sequence). The V gene lost 4 bases and the J gene lost 4 bases, with 14 bases spanning the gap. The CDR3 DNA reads as TGTGCCAGCAGCGGAAGACAGGCGGGTAATGAAAAACTGTTTTTT. Its translation: CASSGRQAGNEKLFF.

The CDR3 is CASSQDLLAGVYEQYF. DNA for the CDR3: TGTGCCAGCAGCCAAGATCTCCTAGCGGGCGTCTACGAGCAGTACTTC. This chain joins TRBV3-1 (or the pseudogene TRBV3-2) and TRBJ2-7; 8 positions agree with TRBD2. The germline CDR1 and CDR2 sequences are LGHDT and YNNKEL (reference sequence). J was trimmed by 3 bases and V by 0 bases; bases with no gene match: 7. There are 16 residues in the CDR3.

The chain recombines TRBV19 with TRBJ2-2; D remains ambiguous. This CDR3 contains 14 residues. Looked up from germline, CDR1 is LNHDA and CDR2 is SQIVND (reference sequence). With 7 bases removed from V and 0 bases from J, the gap between germline ends came to 9 bases. CDR3 protein: CASTAGPNTGELFF. The CDR3 bases are TGTGCCAGTACGGCAGGCCCGAACACCGGGGAGCTGTTTTTT.

This clone was recorded a few times. V and J are TRBV7-9 and TRBJ1-3; D is uncertain. The germline gives CDR1 SEHNR, CDR2 FQNEAQ (reference sequence). V lost 1 base and J 1 base, leaving 8 bases between the germline ends. This CDR3 region has 15 residues. The CDR3: CASSLGSRSGNTIYF. CDR3 nucleotide sequence: TGTGCCAGCAGCTTAGGGTCCAGGTCTGGAAACACCATATATTTT.

To note about this clone: A clone one base away is much larger, so this may be a read error. This CDR3 is also generated by other DNA sequences in the sample. CDR3 loop: CASSSDRAGNQPQHF. The CDR3 region has the DNA TGTGCTAGCAGTAGCGACAGGGCTGGCAATCAGCCCCAGCATTTT. The chain is built from TRBV28 and TRBJ1-5; 7 bases are shared with TRBD1. The CDR3 is 15 residues long. Germline-derived CDR1 and CDR2 are MDHEN and SYDVKM. The variable domain in full, with the rest retrieved from reference TRBV28 and TRBJ1-5, is DVKVTQSSRYLVKRTGEKVFLECVQDMDHENMFWYRQDPGLGLRLIYFSYDVKMKEKGDIPEGYSVSREKKERFSLILESASTNQTSMYLCASSSDRAGNQPQHFGDGTRLSIL.

The CDR3 reads CASRRAGDQPQHF. CDR3 DNA: TGTGCCAGTCGGAGGGCAGGGGATCAGCCCCAGCATTTT. The chain is built from TRBV19 and TRBJ1-5, with a tentative D call TRBD1 (6 bases). Germline assignment: CDR1 LNHDA and CDR2 SQIVND (reference sequence). The CDR3 is made up of 13 amino acids. The V end lost 8 bases, the J end lost 5 bases, and 13 bases lay between the germline ends.